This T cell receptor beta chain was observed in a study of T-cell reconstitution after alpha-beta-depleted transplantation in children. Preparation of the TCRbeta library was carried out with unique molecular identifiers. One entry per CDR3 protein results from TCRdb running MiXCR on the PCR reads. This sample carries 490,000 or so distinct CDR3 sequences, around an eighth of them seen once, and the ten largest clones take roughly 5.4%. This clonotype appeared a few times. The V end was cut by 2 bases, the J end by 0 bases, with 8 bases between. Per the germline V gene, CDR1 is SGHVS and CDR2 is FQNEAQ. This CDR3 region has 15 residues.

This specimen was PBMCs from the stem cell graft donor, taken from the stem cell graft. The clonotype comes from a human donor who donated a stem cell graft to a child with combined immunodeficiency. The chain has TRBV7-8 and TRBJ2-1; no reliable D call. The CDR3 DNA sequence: TGTGCCAGCAGCTTACCCGTAAGCTCCTACAATGAGCAGTTCTTC. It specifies CASSLPVSSYNEQFF.